This T cell receptor (beta chain) comes out of a study of vaccination and CD4 T cells after COVID-19. The length of the CDR3 is 17 residues. Germline CDR1 is ENHRY and CDR2 is SYGVKD. Oncomine TCR Beta short-read sequencing was applied to DNA from cultured CD4+ T cells. TCRdb ran MiXCR on the PCR reads and lists one entry per CDR3 protein. The sample includes around 8,000 distinct CDR3 sequences, around a third of them seen just once. The treatment is: approximately nine-day PBMC culture with coronavirus spike peptide pools or control peptides (ViraFEST assay). Those CD4+ T cells from the unexposed donor predate the COVID-19 pandemic (2011-2018). Fresh replacement IL-2 medium substituted for half the medium on days 3 and 7. This clonotype showed up just once. The antigen remains undetermined. The germline gene is not matched at one end of the junction; a read error may be the cause.

The sequence was obtained from a human donor in good health. The chain joins TRBV10-3 to TRBJ2-5; weak D call: TRBD2 (6 bases). Sequenced input: CD4+ T cells from blood, cultured in vitro. CDR3 DNA: TGTGCCAGCAGTTACTCGATAACCACAGGAGGGTTGGAGACCCAGTACTTC. Its translation: CASSYSITTGGLETQYF.